Below, 28 T cell receptor beta chains from the same sample are listed, as sequenced in a study of T cell changes during pregnancy in multiple sclerosis. The table came from immunoSEQ multiplex PCR; TCRdb's copy has only in-frame clones and leaves some out. The repertoire holds more than 35,000 clones, with 88% as singletons. The sample in question was CD8+ T cells from peripheral blood mononuclear cells, obtained after pregnancy. The receptors shown here come from a female donor in good health, enrolled as a control in a pregnancy study.

The chain has TRBV7-2 and TRBJ2-4; D possibly corresponds to TRBD2 (5 bases). Trimming removed 8 bases at V and 0 bases at J, with 14 bases between. From germline, CDR1 is SGHTA and CDR2 FQGNSA. The CDR3 length is 15 residues. The CDR3 DNA sequence: TGTGCCAGCTCCCCCGGAGGTTTAGCCAAAAACATTCAGTACTTC. Its translation: CASSPGGLAKNIQYF.

This clone was seen once. The rearrangement links TRBV5-1 to TRBJ2-5; D gene ambiguous. The assigned J gene may be wrong: the sequence end matches TRBJ2-7 better. The CDR3 has 12 amino acids. CDR1 SGHRS and CDR2 YFSETQ come from the germline V gene. Here the CDR3 reads CASSLSSYEQYF. As DNA, the CDR3 is TGCGCCAGCAGCTTGAGCTCCTACGAGCAGTACTTC.

The chain joins TRBV11-2 to TRBJ2-5, with D possibly TRBD1 on 5 matching bases. The CDR3 sequence is 14 residues long. Germline V CDR1 and CDR2: SGHAT, FQNNGV. V lost 6 bases to trimming and J lost 2 bases, with 13 bases between them. This CDR3 reads CASSPLGEQETQYF. In DNA, the CDR3 is TGTGCCAGCAGTCCTCTAGGGGAACAAGAGACCCAGTACTTC.

The chain links TRBV6-5 to TRBJ2-5; D is unclear. Germline values: CDR1 MNHEY, CDR2 SVGAGI. The CDR3 sequence is 12 residues long. Deletions cut 5 bases from V and 4 bases from J, with 8 bases between. The CDR3 loop is CASSTVGETQYF. The CDR3 DNA reads TGTGCCAGCAGTACAGTAGGAGAGACCCAGTACTTC.

V and J are TRBV5-6 and TRBJ2-3; 11 bases are a match to TRBD2. Germline V lookup: CDR1 SGHDT, CDR2 YYEEEE. V dropped 1 base and J dropped 4; count of bases not matched to a gene: 8. CDR3 length: 17 amino acids. CDR3 protein: CASSLQASGGPADTQYF. The CDR3 bases are TGTGCCAGCAGCTTGCAGGCTAGCGGGGGGCCCGCAGATACGCAGTATTTT.

This clone appeared a single time. The rearrangement uses TRBV12-2 and TRBJ2-1; the table's D call TRBD2 went unverified against the DNA. TRBV12-2 is given as a pseudogene. The CDR3 runs to 15 residues. The CDR3 here is CASRLALQGVDEQFF. The CDR3 DNA sequence: TGTGCAAGTCGCTTAGCCCTCCAAGGAGTGGATGAGCAGTTCTTC.

The chain has TRBV7-8 and TRBJ2-4; D possibly corresponds to TRBD1 (5 bases). Germline loops: CDR1 SGHVS, CDR2 FQNEAQ. This CDR3 region has 17 residues. The V and J ends lost 2 bases and 3 bases respectively, with 17 bases between them. This chain's CDR3 is CASSLRVRQGGKNIQYF. DNA of the CDR3: TGTGCCAGCAGCTTAAGGGTTAGGCAGGGTGGCAAAAACATTCAGTACTTC.

V usage is TRBV18 and J usage is TRBJ1-2, with 7 bases aligning to TRBD1. V lost 2 bases, J lost 2 bases, and 2 bases stayed unmatched. The CDR3 is 14 residues long. Per germline, CDR1 KGHSH and CDR2 LQKENI. Written as DNA, the CDR3 is TGTGCCAGCTCACCAGAGGGGGCAAACTATGGCTACACCTTC. It specifies CASSPEGANYGYTF. Complete variable domain (other parts from reference TRBV18 and TRBJ1-2): NAGVMQNPRHLVRRRGQEARLRCSPMKGHSHVYWYRQLPEEGLKFMVYLQKENIIDESGMPKERFSAEFPKEGPSILRIQQVVRGDSAAYFCASSPEGANYGYTFGSGTRLTVV.

The J gene is TRBJ2-3, the V gene TRBV7-3; 8 bases map to TRBD1. V shed 3 bases and J 4 bases; nucleotides not matched to a gene: 3. The CDR3 has 14 residues. CDR1 is SGHTA and CDR2 is FQGTGA in the germline V gene. The DNA for the CDR3 is TGTGCCAGCAGCTTTGGACAGGGCTCAGATACGCAGTATTTT. It specifies CASSFGQGSDTQYF.

The chain is built from TRBV28 and TRBJ1-1; the D gene is possibly TRBD1 (6 bases). The V and J ends lost 2 bases and 5 bases respectively, with 21 bases between them. The CDR3 covers 17 residues. From germline, CDR1 is MDHEN and CDR2 SYDVKM. For the CDR3, the DNA is TGTGCCAGCAGTTTACTATCGGGGCCAGGGAGGGGGACTGAAGCTTTCTTT. It specifies CASSLLSGPGRGTEAFF.

This chain links TRBV9 with TRBJ1-2; 7 bases are a match to TRBD1. J gave up 5 bases and V 0 bases, and 10 bases lay outside the gene matches. Germline lookup yields CDR1 SGDLS and CDR2 YYNGEE. CDR3 length equals 16 residues. As DNA, the CDR3 is TGTGCCAGCAGCGTAGCTGCGGACAGGAGCCTATATGGCTACACCTTC. This codes for CASSVAADRSLYGYTF.

Points on this clone: Sequence at one end of the junction differs from germline and may be a read error. The V call is TRBV7-7, the J call TRBJ2-1; 8 positions agree with TRBD1. CDR1 SSHAT and CDR2 FNYEAQ come from the germline V gene (reference sequence). The CDR3 sequence is 17 residues long. The CDR3 protein is CASSSALGTGQGNEQFF. The CDR3 region has the DNA TGTGCTAGCAGCTCCGCACTTGGGACAGGACAAGGCAATGAGCAGTTCTTC. The whole variable domain, remainder taken from reference TRBV7-7 and TRBJ2-1, is GAGVSQSPRYKVTKRGQDVTLRCDPISSHATLYWYQQALGQGPEFLTYFNYEAQPDKSGLPSDRFSAERPEGSISTLTIQRTEQRDSAMYRCASSSALGTGQGNEQFFGPGTRLTVL.

The chain is built from TRBV11-2 and TRBJ1-5, with D maybe TRBD1 (6 bases). The ends were cut back, 0 bases at V and 5 bases at J, with 11 bases in the middle. The CDR3 consists of 15 residues. Germline-derived CDR1 and CDR2 are SGHAT and FQNNGV. CDR3 bases: TGTGCCAGCAGCTTAGAGGGGTCAGGGGATCAGCCCCAGCATTTT. Its protein product is CASSLEGSGDQPQHF.

V and J are TRBV6-1 and TRBJ2-5; 9 bases align to TRBD2. Germline trimming cut 1 base from V and 1 base from J; bases unmatched to any gene: 4. Germline assignment: CDR1 MNHNS and CDR2 SASEGT. This CDR3 spans 16 amino acids. Written as DNA, the CDR3 is TGTGCCAGCAGTGAAGACCTAGCGGGGATCCAAGAGACCCAGTACTTC. This gives the protein CASSEDLAGIQETQYF.

This sequence joins TRBV9 and TRBJ1-2; 9 positions match TRBD1. The CDR3 runs to 15 residues. V gave up 3 bases and J gave up 6 bases; unmatched junction bases: 9. Germline assignment: CDR1 SGDLS and CDR2 YYNGEE. CDR3 nucleotide sequence: TGTGCCAGCAGCGCCCACCGGGACAGGGACCATGGCTACACCTTC. Residues: CASSAHRDRDHGYTF.

This clone has just one count. V and J are TRBV7-3 and TRBJ2-3; 8 bases align to TRBD2. The CDR3 is made up of 14 amino acids. Unmatched junction bases numbered 0, after V lost 3 bases and J lost 1 base. Germline assignment: CDR1 SGHTA and CDR2 FQGTGA. The CDR3 nucleotides are TGTGCCAGCAGCTTCGGGGGGGGCACAGATACGCAGTATTTT. Its translation: CASSFGGGTDTQYF.

The genes are TRBV27 and TRBJ2-7; no clear D. Germline assignment: CDR1 MNHEY and CDR2 SMNVEV (reference sequence). V shed 5 bases and J shed 4 bases, with 18 bases lying between them. The CDR3 has 15 amino acids. The CDR3 here is CASSPTVPKFYEQYF. The CDR3 bases are TGTGCCAGCAGTCCTACAGTTCCCAAATTTTACGAGCAGTACTTC.

The chain recombines TRBV19 with TRBJ2-3; the match to TRBD1 covers 10 bases. V lost 5 bases to trimming and J lost 3 bases; unmatched junction nucleotides: 8. The CDR3 has 16 amino acids. The V gene's germline CDR1 is LNHDA and CDR2 SQIVND (reference sequence). This CDR3 is CASSARQGAKTDTQYF. DNA of the CDR3: TGTGCCAGTAGTGCCAGACAGGGGGCGAAAACAGATACGCAGTATTTT.

In its sample, this clone was seen a few times. This chain connects TRBV4-3 to TRBJ2-3; 11 bases line up with TRBD2. CDR1 is LGHNA, CDR2 YSLEER, per germline. This CDR3 region has 18 residues. Trimming removed 1 base from V and 6 bases from J; junction bases left unmatched: 12. CDR3 nucleotide sequence: TGCGCCAGCAGCCAAGGACCGGGCCTAGCGGGGGGAGGCGATACGCAGTATTTT. Translating it yields CASSQGPGLAGGGDTQYF.

V usage is TRBV30 and J usage is TRBJ1-3; D uncertain. The CDR3 is 14 amino acids. Germline lookup yields CDR1 GTSNPN and CDR2 SVGIG (reference sequence). Trimming stripped 2 bases from V and 5 bases from J, with 13 bases between. CDR3 protein: CAWSTGRIRNTIYF. The CDR3 DNA follows: TGTGCCTGGAGTACCGGGAGAATAAGAAACACCATATATTTT.

V is TRBV27 and J is TRBJ1-2; 8 nucleotides match TRBD1. With 4 bases clipped from V and 3 bases from J, the junction kept 10 bases outside the gene matches. This CDR3 is built from 16 residues. Per the germline V gene, CDR1 is MNHEY and CDR2 is SMNVEV (reference sequence). DNA of the CDR3: TGTGCCAGCAGTTCAACCCGACAGGGGATGTACTATGGCTACACCTTC. This codes for CASSSTRQGMYYGYTF.

The CDR3 nucleotides read TGCGCCAGCAGCTTAGAGCGGGGGGTTATAGATACGCAGTATTTT. It translates to CASSLERGVIDTQYF. J is TRBJ2-3 and V is TRBV5-1; 9 bases fit TRBD2. This CDR3 is 15 amino acids long. Germline trimming cut 2 bases from V and 5 bases from J; bases unmatched to any gene: 6. CDR1 and CDR2 (germline): SGHRS, YFSETQ.

The chain joins TRBV7-9 to TRBJ1-4, with D uncertain. This CDR3 is 14 amino acids long. V was cut by 6 bases and J by 1 base, with 9 bases left in between. CDR1 and CDR2 (germline): SEHNR, FQNEAQ (reference sequence). Here the CDR3 reads CASSPRETNEKLFF. CDR3 sequence (DNA): TGTGCCAGCAGTCCACGAGAAACTAATGAAAAACTGTTTTTT.

The J gene is TRBJ1-1, the V gene TRBV6-5; D may be TRBD1 (5 bases). With 2 bases removed from V and 3 bases from J, the gap between germline ends came to 10 bases. Per germline, CDR1 MNHEY and CDR2 SVGAGI. The CDR3 is 14 residues long. CDR3 amino acids: CASSYAGPDTEAFF. CDR3 coding DNA: TGTGCCAGCAGTTACGCAGGGCCTGACACTGAAGCTTTCTTT.

The CDR3 region is CASSLTGSNTEAFF. As DNA, the CDR3 is TGTGCCAGCAGCTTAACAGGGTCTAACACTGAAGCTTTCTTT. The chain uses TRBV7-9 and TRBJ1-1; perhaps TRBD1 as D (6 bases). The CDR3 loop spans 14 amino acids. The germline V gene encodes CDR1 SEHNR and CDR2 FQNEAQ (reference sequence). V dropped 2 bases and J dropped 2 bases, with 9 bases sitting between them.

This chain connects TRBV25-1 to TRBJ2-1, with 11 bases aligning to TRBD2. Trimming removed 4 bases from V and 3 bases from J; junction bases left unmatched: 8. The germline CDR1 and CDR2 sequences are MGHDK and SYGVNS. CDR3 size: 17 residues. The CDR3 loop reads CASSVRLAGKIYNEQFF. CDR3 coding DNA: TGTGCCAGCAGTGTGAGACTAGCGGGGAAAATCTACAATGAGCAGTTCTTC.

This clone was seen a few times. This chain links TRBV7-9 with TRBJ1-2, with 7 bases fitting TRBD1. This CDR3 has 13 amino acids. The V gene's germline CDR1 is SEHNR and CDR2 FQNEAQ (reference sequence). V lost 0 bases and J lost 6; bases outside the gene matches: 1. DNA for the CDR3: TGTGCCAGCAGCTTAGCACAGGGGCATGGCTACACCTTC. This sequence encodes CASSLAQGHGYTF.

V gene TRBV5-1 combines with J gene TRBJ1-1; TRBD1 matches 9 bases. The CDR3 consists of 18 residues. Unmatched junction bases numbered 10, after V lost 0 bases and J lost 1 base. Germline V gene data show CDR1 as SGHRS and CDR2 as YFSETQ. CDR3 sequence reads: CASSLDLQGAGGNTEAFF. The CDR3 DNA reads as TGCGCCAGCAGCTTGGACTTACAGGGGGCAGGGGGGAACACTGAAGCTTTCTTT.